Listed here are 18 T cell receptor beta chains from one sample, sequenced in a study of blood T cells in healthy people across ages. The authors ran a second PCR of roughly 6 to 12 cycles using a sample-barcoded 5' primer and a J-beta primer mix. TCRdb re-called the 5' RACE reads through MiXCR, storing one row per CDR3 protein. This sample has around 750,000 distinct CDR3 sequences, with 40% to 65% found just once. The source material was blood. These receptor sequences come from an elderly man in good health.

There are a few counts of this clonotype. The rearrangement links TRBV12-3 or TRBV12-4 to TRBJ1-2; D not certain. With 5 bases removed from V and 4 bases from J, the gap between germline ends came to 8 bases. The length of the CDR3 is 12 residues. The CDR3 is CASSTRRYGYTF. DNA for the CDR3: TGTGCCAGCAGTACCCGGCGCTATGGCTACACCTTC.

V is TRBV5-1 and J is TRBJ2-1, with D possibly matching TRBD2 (5 bases). The J call is doubtful: the DNA matches TRBJ2-7 better. The CDR3 has 16 residues. Germline CDR1 SGHRS, CDR2 YFSETQ. Here the CDR3 reads CASSLEPASDYNEQYF. The CDR3 nucleotides read TGCGCCAGCAGCTTGGAGCCCGCCTCCGACTACAATGAGCAGTACTTC.

Many counts were recorded for this clonotype. The rearrangement links TRBV12-3 or TRBV12-4 to TRBJ2-1, with D unclear. This CDR3 spans 14 amino acids. The V end was cut by 6 bases, the J end by 0 bases, with 9 bases between. DNA of the CDR3: TGTGCCAGCAGCCACCAATACTCCTACAATGAGCAGTTCTTC. Its protein product is CASSHQYSYNEQFF.

The chain uses TRBV7-2 and TRBJ1-1; 7 bases match TRBD1. Per the germline V gene, CDR1 is SGHTA and CDR2 is FQGNSA. J was trimmed by 5 bases and V by 3 bases; bases with no gene match: 6. CDR3 size: 14 residues. CDR3 protein: CASSFRGGGTEAFF. CDR3 coding DNA: TGTGCCAGCAGCTTCAGGGGGGGAGGAACTGAAGCTTTCTTT.

A single count supports this clonotype. The chain uses TRBV20-1 and TRBJ2-7; D possibly matches TRBD1 or TRBD2 (5 bases each). Germline V CDR1 and CDR2: DFQATT, SNEGSKA (reference sequence). The CDR3 spans 14 residues. The CDR3 DNA reads TGCAGCCTTCCGCCCGGGAAGGGGTCCTACGAGCAGTACTTC. It specifies CSLPPGKGSYEQYF.

The chain recombines TRBV5-1 with TRBJ1-5, with TRBD1 identical over 11 bases. Looked up from germline, CDR1 is SGHRS and CDR2 is YFSETQ. V shed 4 bases, J shed 4 bases, and the junction held 4 bases outside the gene matches. This CDR3 region has 15 residues. CDR3 in amino acids: CASSNGTGGNQPQHF. In DNA form, the CDR3 reads TGCGCCAGCAGCAACGGGACAGGGGGGAATCAGCCCCAGCATTTT.

The chain couples TRBV10-3 to TRBJ2-6, with a weak D call TRBD2 (7 bases). CDR3 length: 19 residues. CDR1 ENHRY and CDR2 SYGVKD come from the germline V gene. V was cut by 3 bases and J by 1 base, with 19 bases left in between. The CDR3 DNA is TGTGCCATCAGTGACCCGGGGGGCGGTAGTGTTTCTGGGGCCAACGTCCTGACTTTC. Translation: CAISDPGGGSVSGANVLTF.

A few counts support this clonotype. The chain carries TRBV5-6 and TRBJ1-2; 7 bases are shared with TRBD1. CDR1 and CDR2 from the germline V gene are SGHDT and YYEEEE. This CDR3 is built from 14 residues. The V gene end was trimmed by 2 bases and the J gene end by 3 bases; junction bases not matched to a gene: 4. CDR3 amino acids: CASSFRDSYYGYTF. The CDR3, as DNA: TGTGCCAGCAGCTTCAGGGACAGCTACTATGGCTACACCTTC.

This chain connects TRBV5-1 to TRBJ1-1; D may be TRBD1 (6 bases). The V end was cut by 1 base, the J end by 1 base, with 14 bases between. The CDR3 has 16 residues. Germline V CDR1 and CDR2: SGHRS, YFSETQ. CDR3 DNA: TGCGCCAGCAGCTTGTTCTCAGGGGCCGAGAACACTGAAGCTTTCTTT. Translating gives CASSLFSGAENTEAFF.

This clonotype turned up a few times. The chain recombines TRBV10-3 with TRBJ2-5; 7 nucleotides agree with TRBD1. Germline CDR1 reads ENHRY; CDR2 reads SYGVKD. J was trimmed by 4 bases and V by 10 bases; bases with no gene match: 6. This CDR3 has 12 residues. Written as DNA, the CDR3 is TGTGCCACCAACAGGGGCGGAGAGACCCAGTACTTC. Translated, it gives CATNRGGETQYF.

Concerning this clonotype itself: A read error is possible here, since a much larger clone lies one base away. The chain recombines TRBV28 with TRBJ1-2, with D maybe TRBD1 (6 bases). This CDR3 comprises 14 residues. The germline CDR1 and CDR2 sequences are MDHEN and SYDVKM. The CDR3 loop is CASSLVGGKNGCTF. CDR3 bases: TGTGCCAGCAGTTTAGTAGGGGGGAAAAATGGCTGCACCTTC.

V gene TRBV6-5 combines with J gene TRBJ2-3; no clear D. CDR3 length: 12 residues. V dropped 6 bases and J dropped 10 bases, with 14 bases sitting between them. Germline values: CDR1 MNHEY, CDR2 SVGAGI. This CDR3 is CASSSGPSPQYF. CDR3 nucleotide sequence: TGTGCCAGCAGCTCCGGGCCCTCCCCGCAGTATTTT.

The chain combines TRBV6-1 with TRBJ2-5; possibly TRBD2 for D (6 bases). Germline V gene data show CDR1 as MNHNS and CDR2 as SASEGT. The CDR3 totals 14 residues. Trimming removed 8 bases from V and 5 bases from J, with 18 bases in between. DNA for the CDR3: TGTGCCAGCTCCGGTAACGGGGGTGAGGAGACCCAGTACTTC. It is translated as CASSGNGGEETQYF.

This chain uses TRBV6-5 with TRBJ2-3, with TRBD2 matching 7 bases. This CDR3 has 14 residues. Germline V gene data show CDR1 as MNHEY and CDR2 as SVGAGI. V lost 6 bases to trimming and J lost 14 bases; unmatched junction nucleotides: 17. The CDR3 DNA sequence: TGTGCCAGCAGCTCAGGCGGCGGGAGTAGGTACGCGTATTTT. This translates into CASSSGGGSRYAYF.

The chain has TRBV20-1 and TRBJ1-2; tentative D call: TRBD1 (5 bases). V was shortened by 8 bases and J by 4 bases, with 17 bases between the two germline ends. This CDR3 comprises 13 residues. Germline CDR1 DFQATT, CDR2 SNEGSKA (reference sequence). This CDR3 is CSTKQAAGYGYTF. DNA for the CDR3: TGCAGTACCAAACAGGCGGCGGGCTATGGCTACACCTTC.

V usage is TRBV12-3 or TRBV12-4 and J usage is TRBJ2-1; D unresolved. With 8 bases removed from V and 10 bases from J, the gap between germline ends came to 12 bases. The CDR3 runs 11 residues. CDR3 DNA sequence: TGTGCCAGCCTGATAGTAAAGGAGCAGTTCTTC. Its protein is CASLIVKEQFF.

This clonotype has only a few counts. The chain joins TRBV5-1 to TRBJ2-1, with 13 bases lining up with TRBD2. The CDR3 length is 14 residues. Trimming at V came to 9 bases and at J to 9 bases, leaving 9 bases not matched to a gene. The germline V gene has CDR1 SGHRS and CDR2 YFSETQ. CDR3 residues: CATERLAGGGEQFF. CDR3 DNA: TGCGCCACAGAGAGACTAGCGGGAGGAGGTGAGCAGTTCTTC.

The chain couples TRBV15 to TRBJ2-5; D assignment may be TRBD1 or TRBD2 (5 bases each). In germline, CDR1 is LNHNV, CDR2 YYDKDF (reference sequence). Trimming stripped 5 bases from V and 5 bases from J, with 21 bases between. There are 16 residues in the CDR3. CDR3 sequence (DNA): TGTGCCACCAGCTCCCCCTCATCGGGGCCTAGGGAGACCCAGTACTTC. Translating gives CATSSPSSGPRETQYF.